A selection of T cell receptor beta chains follows, all from one sample in a study of cytomegalovirus exposure and HLA in healthy donors. The data were produced by immunoSEQ multiplex PCR, yet TCRdb's version contains in-frame clones alone and is incomplete. The sample comprises around 130,000 clones, just under 80% of which are singletons, and roughly 5% rests with the top ten. Material for sequencing was PBMCs. These receptors all come from a man aged 25-40 years in good health and CMV-seronegative. Each CDR3 is given without its conserved first and last residue. Fields, in order: clone size, J gene, V gene, CDR3 protein. Size is stated for part of the rows, as once, few or many counts, or as a class when the clone is expanded.

abundance: .; j_gene: TRBJ2-1; v_gene: TRBV6-6; CDR3aa: ASSLGQGTTEQF
abundance: .; j_gene: TRBJ2-1; v_gene: TRBV6-5; CDR3aa: AAGLVLNEQF
abundance: .; j_gene: TRBJ2-3; v_gene: TRBV9; CDR3aa: ASSVSGRVTDTQY
abundance: few; j_gene: TRBJ2-7; v_gene: TRBV18; CDR3aa: ASSPGRSYEQY
abundance: .; j_gene: TRBJ2-3; v_gene: TRBV6-6; CDR3aa: ASSYSPGLAADTQY
abundance: .; j_gene: TRBJ2-3; v_gene: TRBV4-3; CDR3aa: ASSQVNLGVGDTQY
abundance: .; j_gene: TRBJ2-5; v_gene: TRBV7-2; CDR3aa: ASSQLGGRETQY
abundance: few; j_gene: TRBJ2-5; v_gene: TRBV27; CDR3aa: ASSRGGGETQY
abundance: .; j_gene: TRBJ1-4; v_gene: TRBV5-1; CDR3aa: ASRGGTHNNEKLF
abundance: .; j_gene: TRBJ2-5; v_gene: TRBV15; CDR3aa: ATTRGTGGEAQY
abundance: .; j_gene: TRBJ1-2; v_gene: TRBV25-1; CDR3aa: ASSDRRDRWNYGYT
abundance: .; j_gene: TRBJ1-1; v_gene: TRBV13; CDR3aa: ASSARTGGMLVAF
abundance: .; j_gene: TRBJ1-1; v_gene: TRBV5-1; CDR3aa: ASRPSLGGTEAF
abundance: once; j_gene: TRBJ2-7; v_gene: TRBV28; CDR3aa: ASSLTSGGYEQY
abundance: .; j_gene: TRBJ2-3; v_gene: TRBV30; CDR3aa: AWRGGLAGATQY
abundance: .; j_gene: TRBJ1-1; v_gene: TRBV5-4; CDR3aa: ASSGTGTGNTEAF
abundance: .; j_gene: TRBJ1-2; v_gene: TRBV28; CDR3aa: ASSFPGQGNYGYT